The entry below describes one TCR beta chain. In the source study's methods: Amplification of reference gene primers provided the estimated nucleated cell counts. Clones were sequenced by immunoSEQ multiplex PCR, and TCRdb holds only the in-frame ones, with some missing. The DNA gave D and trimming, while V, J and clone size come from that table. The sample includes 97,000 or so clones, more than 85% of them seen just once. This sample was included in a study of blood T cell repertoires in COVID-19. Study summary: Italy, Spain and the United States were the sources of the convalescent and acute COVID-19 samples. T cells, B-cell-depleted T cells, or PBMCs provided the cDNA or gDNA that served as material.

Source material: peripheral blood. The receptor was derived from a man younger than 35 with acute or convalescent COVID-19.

CDR3: CASSLGGRAASYEQYF. In nucleotides, the CDR3 is TGTGCCAGCAGCTTAGGAGGGAGGGCAGCCTCCTACGAGCAGTACTTC. This chain joins TRBV11-3 and TRBJ2-7, with 7 bases identical to TRBD2. The CDR3 loop spans 16 amino acids. After removal of 1 base from V and 0 bases from J, the junction contained 6 bases not matched to a gene. Per the germline V gene, CDR1 is SGHNT and CDR2 is YENEEA.